Only one count was recorded for the clone carrying this TCR beta chain. Its matching antigen is unknown. The record originates from a study of molecular identifiers for immune sequencing clone quantification. Overall study: Replicates partitioned RNA from around 18,000 or 91,000 naive CD8 cells into five parts, sequencing four.

TCRdb fed the PCR reads into MiXCR, producing one record per CDR3 protein. The sample has 70,000 to 90,000 distinct CDR3 sequences; roughly 21% are singletons. Points from the study as a whole: It was shown that clones above 20 RNA copies held over 99% of effector molecules, but under 1% in naive cells.

Naive CD8 T cells were picked out by sorting for CD8+CD4-CCR7+CD45RA+. Input material: naive CD8+ T cells from blood, with Jurkat cell RNA spiked in. The sample's subset: FACS-sorted CD8+CD4-CCR7+CD45RA+ naive T cells. This TCR was recovered from a human donor in good health. Some libraries in this study had Jurkat cell RNA spiked in.

DNA of the CDR3: TGTGCCAGCACCAACAGGGTAGCGGACTACGAGCAGTACTTC. Residues: CASTNRVADYEQYF. The rearrangement links TRBV2 to TRBJ2-7; TRBD1 or TRBD2 may be the D gene (6 bases each). Trimming pared 7 bases from V and 3 bases from J, leaving 16 bases between. The V gene's germline CDR1 is SNHLY and CDR2 FYNNEI. The CDR3 covers 14 residues.